The 5 T cell receptor beta chains in this list originate from one sample, sequenced in a study of post-analysis software for immune sequencing data. Incorporated into the TCR beta cDNA libraries were unique molecular identifiers, which served to reduce PCR and sequencing biases. TCRdb reprocessed the PCR reads with MiXCR, giving one entry per CDR3 protein. The repertoire has approximately 730,000 distinct CDR3 sequences, 25% to 30% of them found once; the top ten carry 0.55% to 0.65%. Antigens of these TCRs are unknown. Study results and caveats: Patients used about five TRBV segments, including TRBV5-6, TRBV5-1 and TRBV20-1, more often than controls.

Sequenced sample: blood. Receptors were obtained from a girl aged 5-17 years with multiple sclerosis.

This clonotype was found many times. The CDR3 loop reads CASSPHRGGDEQYF. The CDR3 DNA is TGTGCCAGCAGTCCCCACAGGGGGGGCGACGAGCAGTACTTC. The V call is TRBV12-3 or TRBV12-4, the J call TRBJ2-7, with D perhaps matching TRBD1 (8 bases). The V gene lost 5 bases and the J gene lost 5 bases, with 16 bases spanning the gap. The CDR3 has 14 amino acids.

This chain connects TRBV28 to TRBJ2-6, with D possibly TRBD1 on 5 matching bases. V shed 6 bases and J shed 2 bases, with 14 bases lying between them. Germline V CDR1 and CDR2: MDHEN, SYDVKM. There are 16 residues in the CDR3. CDR3 bases: TGTGCCAGCAGCTCCGAGGCAGGGCCTGGGGCCAACGTCCTGACTTTC. Its protein is CASSSEAGPGANVLTF.

The rearrangement joins TRBV7-2 to TRBJ1-5; D unclear. The ends were cut back, 5 bases at V and 2 bases at J, with 16 bases in the middle. The CDR3 loop spans 16 amino acids. The germline gives CDR1 SGHTA, CDR2 FQGNSA. CDR3 amino acids: CASSPPLGAGNQPQHF. As DNA, the CDR3 is TGTGCCAGCAGCCCCCCCTTAGGTGCGGGCAATCAGCCCCAGCATTTT. Drawing the rest from reference TRBV7-2 and TRBJ1-5, the complete variable domain is GAGVSQSPSNKVTEKGKDVELRCDPISGHTALYWYRQSLGQGLEFLIYFQGNSAPDKSGLPSDRFSAERTGGSVSTLTIQRTQQEDSAVYLCASSPPLGAGNQPQHFGDGTRLSIL.

In this sample, this clonotype turned up once. The chain recombines TRBV20-1 with TRBJ1-2, with 7 bases identical to TRBD1. The CDR3 consists of 16 residues. The trim removed 0 bases at V and 4 bases at J, leaving 11 bases unmatched. CDR1 is DFQATT, CDR2 SNEGSKA, per germline (reference sequence). For the CDR3, the DNA is TGCAGTGCTAGAGATGGGAGGGGACAGAAAAGCTATGGCTACACCTTC. Translating it yields CSARDGRGQKSYGYTF.

This clonotype was seen a handful of times. This chain uses TRBV27 with TRBJ2-4; D is unresolved. The CDR3 consists of 13 residues. Germline V CDR1 and CDR2: MNHEY, SMNVEV (reference sequence). V was cut by 6 bases and J by 13 bases, with 19 bases left in between. The CDR3 spells CASREPRAGEQYF. The CDR3 DNA reads TGTGCCAGCAGAGAGCCTAGGGCAGGAGAGCAGTACTTC.